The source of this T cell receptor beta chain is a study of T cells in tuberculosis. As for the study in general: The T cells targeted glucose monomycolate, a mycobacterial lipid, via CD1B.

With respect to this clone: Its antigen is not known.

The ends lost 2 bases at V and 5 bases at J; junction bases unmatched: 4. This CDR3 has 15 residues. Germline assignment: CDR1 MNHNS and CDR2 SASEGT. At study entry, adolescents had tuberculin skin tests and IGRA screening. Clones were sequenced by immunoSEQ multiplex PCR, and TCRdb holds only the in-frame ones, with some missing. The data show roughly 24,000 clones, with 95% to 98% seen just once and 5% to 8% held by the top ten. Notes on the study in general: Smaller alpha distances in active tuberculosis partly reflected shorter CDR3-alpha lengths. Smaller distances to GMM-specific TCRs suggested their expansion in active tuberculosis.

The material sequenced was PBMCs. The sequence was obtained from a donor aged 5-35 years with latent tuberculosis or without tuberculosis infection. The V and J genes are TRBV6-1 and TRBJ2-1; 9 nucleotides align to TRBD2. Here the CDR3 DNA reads TGTGCCAGCAGTGAATGGTGGACTAGCGACAATGAGCAGTTCTTC. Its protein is CASSEWWTSDNEQFF.